This TCR beta chain was profiled in a study of cytomegalovirus exposure and HLA in healthy donors. V shed 6 bases and J shed 5 bases, with 3 bases lying between them. CDR1 and CDR2 from the germline V gene are DFQATT and SNEGSKA (reference sequence). The CDR3 contains 9 residues. It was with 60 Vbeta and 13 Jbeta primers that the PCR ran. The protocol was immunoSEQ multiplex PCR, while the TCRdb copy is restricted to in-frame clones and leaves out a portion. The sample has roughly 200,000 clones; 82% are singletons. A word on this clone: Its target is not known.

Study-level points and caveats: Among the most significant clusters, several appeared linked to common viral pathogens in a later analysis.

The source of this sequence is a woman aged 45-60 years in good health and CMV-seronegative. The sequenced sample consisted of PBMCs. J is TRBJ2-3 and V is TRBV20-1; no clear D. This chain's CDR3 is CSAGDTQYF. The CDR3 bases are TGCAGTGCCGGAGATACGCAGTATTTT.